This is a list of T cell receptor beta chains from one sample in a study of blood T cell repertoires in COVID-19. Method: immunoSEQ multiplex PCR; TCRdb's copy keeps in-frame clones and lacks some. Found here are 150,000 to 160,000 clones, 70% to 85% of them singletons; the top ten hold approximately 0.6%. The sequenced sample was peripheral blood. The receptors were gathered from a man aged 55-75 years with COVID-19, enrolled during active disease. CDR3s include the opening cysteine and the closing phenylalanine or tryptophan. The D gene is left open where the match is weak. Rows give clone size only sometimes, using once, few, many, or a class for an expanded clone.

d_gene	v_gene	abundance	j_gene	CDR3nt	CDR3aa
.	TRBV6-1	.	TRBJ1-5	TGTGCCAGCAGTGAAATGGGAGTCAGGAGCAATCAGCCCCAGCATTTT	CASSEMGVRSNQPQHF
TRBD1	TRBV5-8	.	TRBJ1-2	TGTGCCAGCAGCCTGGACAGGGGGGATGGCTACACCTTC	CASSLDRGDGYTF
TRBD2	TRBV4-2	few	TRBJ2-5	TGTGCCAGCAGCCAAGTCCTAGCGGGGGGGCAAGAGACCCAGTACTTC	CASSQVLAGGQETQYF
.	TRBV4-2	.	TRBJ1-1	TGTGCCAGCAGCCTTACCGACTCAGTGAACACTGAAGCTTTCTTT	CASSLTDSVNTEAFF
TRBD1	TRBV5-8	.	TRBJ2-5	TGTGCCAGCAGTAGGGGACAGAGACTCCAAGAGACCCAGTACTTC	CASSRGQRLQETQYF
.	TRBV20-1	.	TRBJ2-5	TGCAGTGCTAGTCCCCCAGCGGGCCTCCAAGAGACCCAGTACTTC	CSASPPAGLQETQYF
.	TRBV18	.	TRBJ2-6	TGTGCCAGCTCACCCCCCGGGGTATTTACGGGAGGGGCCAACGTCCTGACTTTC	CASSPPGVFTGGANVLTF
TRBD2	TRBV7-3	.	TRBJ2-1	TGTGCCAGCAGCCCCTGGACTAGCGGATACAATGAGCAGTTCTTC	CASSPWTSGYNEQFF
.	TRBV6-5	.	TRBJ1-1	TGTGCCAGCAGCGCCCACAAGAACACTGAAGCTTTCTTT	CASSAHKNTEAFF
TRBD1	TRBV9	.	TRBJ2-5	TGTGCCAGCAGCCCACAGACAGGGTCGACAGAGACCCAGTACTTC	CASSPQTGSTETQYF